Listed below are T cell receptor beta chains from one sample, sequenced in a study of blood T cells in healthy people across ages. In TCRdb, the 5' RACE reads were re-called with MiXCR into one record per CDR3 protein. In the table there are approximately 580,000 distinct CDR3 sequences, about 24% of which are singletons. This sample also belongs to another study, concerning T cells of mothers and their children.

The source material was blood. The receptors come from a boy aged 10-17 years in good health. Each CDR3 is given with its conserved first and last residue. D genes are given only for firm matches. Some rows mark clone size as missing; the rest say once, few, many or name a class of expanded clone.

j_gene | v_gene | d_gene | abundance | CDR3aa | CDR3nt
TRBJ1-4 | TRBV5-1 | TRBD1 | - | CASSSGGSGQSNEKLFF | TGCGCCAGCAGTTCGGGGGGTTCGGGACAGTCGAATGAAAAACTGTTTTTT
TRBJ2-2 | TRBV20-1 | TRBD2 | - | CSARDPLAGVTGELFF | TGCAGTGCTAGAGATCCCCTAGCGGGGGTGACCGGGGAGCTGTTTTTT
TRBJ2-7 | TRBV28 | - | - | CASSLQRLQPYEQYF | TGTGCCAGCAGTTTACAGCGTCTCCAACCCTACGAGCAGTACTTC
TRBJ2-3 | TRBV4-1 | TRBD2 | many | CASSPSGSGTDTQYF | TGCGCCAGCAGCCCCAGCGGGAGCGGGACAGATACGCAGTATTTT
TRBJ2-7 | TRBV7-2 | TRBD2 | - | CASSFGGGQYEQYF | TGTGCCAGCAGCTTCGGCGGGGGGCAGTACGAGCAGTACTTC
TRBJ2-1 | TRBV5-5 | TRBD2 | - | CASSNAQAGGYNEQFF | TGTGCCAGCAGTAACGCCCAAGCGGGAGGCTACAATGAGCAGTTCTTC
TRBJ2-5 | TRBV20-1 | - | many | CSARDPAETQYF | TGCAGTGCTAGGGACCCCGCGGAGACCCAGTACTTC
TRBJ2-5 | TRBV6-6 | TRBD2 | - | CATREVQETQYF | TGTGCCACACGGGAGGTCCAAGAGACCCAGTACTTC
TRBJ2-7 | TRBV20-1 | - | few | CSIASDSPYEQYF | TGCAGTATAGCGTCGGACAGCCCTTACGAGCAGTACTTC
TRBJ2-2 | TRBV7-9 | - | few | CASSLGQRNTGELFF | TGTGCCAGCAGCTTAGGACAGAGGAACACCGGGGAGCTGTTTTTT
TRBJ1-1 | TRBV11-2 | - | - | CASSLDWIGSTPKNTEAFF | TGTGCCAGCAGCTTAGACTGGATCGGCAGTACCCCTAAGAACACTGAAGCTTTCTTT
TRBJ2-4 | TRBV2 | TRBD2 | few | CASSATAGGENIQYF | TGTGCCAGCAGTGCTACAGCGGGGGGAGAAAACATTCAGTACTTC
TRBJ1-5 | TRBV28 | - | once | CASRGRVRQSNQPQHF | TGTGCCAGCAGGGGCCGGGTCAGGCAATCCAATCAGCCCCAGCATTTT
TRBJ2-3 | TRBV28 | TRBD2 | few | CASSFGSGGVSDTQYF | TGTGCCAGCAGTTTTGGTAGCGGGGGAGTTTCAGATACGCAGTATTTT
TRBJ1-1 | TRBV4-3 | - | many | CASSQVGDVPEAFF | TGCGCCAGCAGCCAAGTTGGCGACGTCCCAGAAGCTTTCTTT
TRBJ2-3 | TRBV9 | - | few | CASTPGHHTDTQYF | TGTGCCAGCACCCCGGGACACCACACAGATACGCAGTATTTT
TRBJ2-7 | TRBV27 | - | few | CASKVDTGTDEQYF | TGTGCCAGCAAAGTGGACACCGGGACGGACGAGCAGTACTTC
TRBJ1-6 | TRBV29-1 | - | - | CSVESGEPNSPLHF | TGCAGCGTTGAGTCAGGCGAACCGAATTCACCCCTCCACTTT
TRBJ1-1 | TRBV10-3 | - | few | CAIGTGNTEAFF | TGTGCCATCGGTACAGGGAACACTGAAGCTTTCTTT
TRBJ1-1 | TRBV29-1 | - | - | CSVEDRFTEAFF | TGCAGCGTTGAGGACAGATTCACTGAAGCTTTCTTT
TRBJ1-2 | TRBV3-1 | TRBD1 | - | CASSLRGDPYGYTF | TGTGCCAGCAGCCTCAGGGGGGACCCCTATGGCTACACCTTC
TRBJ2-1 | TRBV15 | - | few | CATSRLPTGYNEQFF | TGTGCCACCAGCAGACTCCCGACAGGCTACAATGAGCAGTTCTTC
TRBJ2-7 | TRBV2 | TRBD2 | - | CASSESVGTSGTDSYEQYF | TGTGCCAGCAGTGAGTCAGTGGGGACTAGCGGGACTGACTCCTACGAGCAGTACTTC
TRBJ2-3 | TRBV18 | - | few | CASSPPGRGADMQYF | TGTGCCAGCTCACCACCGGGGAGAGGCGCAGATATGCAGTATTTT
TRBJ2-7 | TRBV5-1 | - | - | CASSLSRTAYEQYF | TGCGCCAGCAGCTTAAGCCGTACCGCCTACGAGCAGTACTTC
TRBJ2-1 | TRBV6-2/TRBV6-3 | - | - | CASSLVFGSGYNEQFF | TGTGCCAGCAGCCTGGTGTTCGGTAGCGGATACAATGAGCAGTTCTTC
TRBJ2-3 | TRBV7-2 | TRBD2 | - | CASSLVTFSGGATDTQYF | TGTGCCAGCAGCTTAGTCACCTTTAGCGGGGGGGCAACAGATACGCAGTATTTT
TRBJ2-5 | TRBV29-1 | - | - | CSVEGHFEETQYF | TGCAGCGTTGAGGGTCACTTTGAAGAGACCCAGTACTTC
TRBJ2-1 | TRBV10-3 | - | - | CAIAPSTGTEQFF | TGTGCCATCGCCCCTAGTACAGGGACTGAGCAGTTCTTC
TRBJ2-1 | TRBV2 | TRBD2 | - | CASRTSGGVAYNEQFF | TGTGCCAGCAGAACTAGCGGGGGGGTTGCCTACAATGAGCAGTTCTTC
TRBJ2-4 | TRBV5-1 | - | - | CASSLARDVLAENIRYF | TGCGCCAGCAGCTTGGCCAGGGACGTTCTAGCCGAAAACATTCGGTACTTC
TRBJ1-3 | TRBV4-2 | TRBD1 | few | CASSQEKGQPGNTIYF | TGTGCCAGCAGCCAAGAAAAGGGACAGCCAGGAAACACCATATATTTT
TRBJ2-3 | TRBV7-2 | - | - | CASSSHGPSLSTDTQYF | TGTGCCAGCAGTTCTCACGGACCCTCCTTAAGCACAGATACGCAGTATTTT
TRBJ2-1 | TRBV7-2 | TRBD1 | - | CASSHDRGSYNEQFF | TGTGCCAGCAGCCATGACAGGGGGTCCTACAATGAGCAGTTCTTC
TRBJ2-7 | TRBV7-2 | TRBD2 | - | CASSLGGTSGMFTYEQYF | TGTGCCAGCAGCTTAGGGGGGACTAGCGGGATGTTCACCTACGAGCAGTACTTC
TRBJ2-5 | TRBV4-1 | - | - | CASSRIALMDIRETQYF | TGCGCCAGCAGTCGAATAGCGCTCATGGATATCCGGGAGACCCAGTACTTC
TRBJ2-5 | TRBV29-1 | TRBD1 | few | CSVDRQGARETQYF | TGCAGCGTTGACAGGCAGGGGGCGAGGGAGACCCAGTACTTC
TRBJ1-4 | TRBV20-1 | - | - | CSAGGGREEKLFF | TGCAGTGCTGGGGGGGGCAGGGAGGAAAAACTGTTTTTT
TRBJ2-1 | TRBV9 | - | - | CASQRGYSDEQFF | TGTGCCAGCCAGCGAGGGTACAGCGATGAGCAGTTCTTC
TRBJ2-7 | TRBV11-2 | - | few | CASSFQGSREQYF | TGTGCCAGCAGCTTTCAGGGTTCGCGGGAGCAGTACTTC
TRBJ2-7 | TRBV27 | - | - | CASSSPTQGTYEQYF | TGTGCCAGCAGTTCCCCTACACAGGGTACCTACGAGCAGTACTTC
TRBJ2-5 | TRBV11-2 | TRBD1 | few | CASSSNRGGETQYF | TGTGCCAGCAGCTCAAACAGGGGTGGGGAGACCCAGTACTTC